The clone carrying this T cell receptor (beta chain) was seen a few times. Its target is unknown. Each CDR3 protein is one row after TCRdb ran MiXCR on the reads. The data hold approximately 72,000 distinct CDR3 sequences, with around 60% observed a single time. T-allo10 cells from the graft donor were described as anergic, host-alloantigen-specific, and alloantigen-specific suppressors. The CDR3 length is 14 residues. From germline, CDR1 is KGHSH and CDR2 LQKENI. Trimming shortened V by 2 bases and J by 1 base, and 8 bases separated the two germline ends. This record comes from a study of type 1 regulatory T cells. In the study overall: This in vitro CD4 product, T-allo10, is enriched for Tr1 cells and alloantigen-specific.

The specimen sequenced was cultured T cells, either the whole culture or a sorted T cell fraction (not recorded which). The subset is: Tr1-enriched cell product generated in vitro against host alloantigens. This clonotype originated in a human donor in good health. This chain connects TRBV18 to TRBJ1-1; D not resolved. Here the CDR3 reads CASSPARENTEAFF. The DNA of the CDR3 is TGTGCCAGCTCACCAGCGAGGGAGAACACTGAAGCTTTCTTT.